Here is one T cell receptor (beta chain) with its context. No antigen is known for it. Given a much more abundant clone one base away, this may be a read error. Each PCR received spiked-in synthetic TCR analog templates so that absolute template abundance could be estimated from read counts. The immunoSEQ assay used bias-controlled V and J gene primers to amplify TCRbeta CDR3 regions from genomic DNA. Sequencing of rearranged TCRbeta segments was performed at approximately 20X coverage. The study's processing was this. Sequencing errors were corrected by clustering and CDR3s were annotated against IMGT to assign V, D and J genes. Out-of-frame and stop-codon sequences were excluded, and only productive TCRbeta rearrangements were used in downstream analyses. Clonality was calculated as one minus the Shannon entropy normalized by the log of the number of unique productive sequences. Clones differing between time points or between blood and tumor were identified using Fisher's exact test with Benjamini-Hochberg correction, with an adjusted p below 0.01 applied as the threshold. What TCRdb holds here is the immuneACCESS table cut down to in-frame rearrangements. Part of the clones is not present; checked against another copy, under half of the missing clones reflect an unresolved V gene, and the others are unexplained. D and trimming come from the DNA, and the V and J calls and clone size come from that table. In all, the sample holds some 43,000 clones, and approximately 80% of those were seen once. The ten largest clones represent around 15% of the sample.

The data were obtained in a study of PD-L1 blockade in urothelial cancer listed by TCRdb under 2017. About the study as a whole: Every patient began therapy in about 2014 and was given atezolizumab 1,200 mg intravenously every 3 weeks. About 90% of the roughly 30 patients were identified as males with urothelial cancer of bladder origin, and a prior smoking history was reported by 18 of 29 patients. Patients had an ECOG performance status of 0 or 1 and had received between 0 and 3 prior chemotherapy regimens. Blood samples were analyzed at two time points: 3 weeks after treatment start (second dose) and 6 weeks after treatment start. A median of about 150,000 T cells and 80,000 or so unique TCRs was obtained from blood samples, and a median clonality of about 0.08 was observed. The study was an exploratory multi-omic analysis of somatic, immune and clinical correlates of response to PD-L1 blockade with atezolizumab in urothelial cancer. Pretreatment tumor samples and matched peripheral blood, collected serially before and after atezolizumab treatment, underwent TCR sequencing. Durable clinical benefit was defined as progression-free survival longer than 6 months, and TCR features were also tested against progression-free and overall survival. Whole exome sequencing and RNA sequencing of pretreatment tumors were performed alongside TCR sequencing in the same patients. About 10 patients reached durable clinical benefit, while some 21 patients did not. Twenty-nine patients had pretreatment blood TCR-seq, about 24 had at least one posttreatment blood collection, and about 24 had tumor TCR-seq.

From its cysteine to its phenylalanine, the CDR3 spans 18 amino acids. This entry keeps only the CDR3 DNA: 54 bases, framed from base 1. Trimming costs V 4 bases and J 2 bases, and their ends lie 25 bases apart. CDR1 SGHNT and CDR2 YYREEE are derived from the germline V gene (reference sequence). What the study reported, not specific to this receptor: Improved progression-free and overall survival was found to be associated with pretreatment peripheral blood TCR clonality below the median. Patients with durable benefit showed greater expansion of tumor-associated TCR clones in peripheral blood 3 weeks after starting treatment (n of about 21, p = 0.022). Because the sample size was small (n ≈ 27) and many exploratory analyses were performed, the results are intended to be hypothesis-generating.

In light of the paper, this sample's time point label describes: pretreatment peripheral blood. A total of 25 to 30 patients with locally advanced or metastatic urothelial carcinoma, treated at Memorial Sloan Kettering on a trial protocol, made up the cohort. Peripheral blood mononuclear cells were collected pretreatment and during treatment, with between 1 and 8 total time points per patient. The Qiagen DNeasy Blood extraction kit was used to purify genomic DNA from total PBMCs and from tumor samples. PBMCs were collected pretreatment and during treatment, and were isolated and stored as previously described.

The chain is made from TRBV5-4 and TRBJ2-7; confidence is insufficient to name the D gene. The specimen comprised PBMCs, sampled around atezolizumab (anti-PD-L1) treatment. This TCR derives from a man aged 55 to 70 with urothelial cancer. The DNA sequence is given as TGTGCCAGCAGCACTACCGGGTTCCTCCCGATGGCCCCCTACGAGCAGTACTTC. It translates as CASSTTGFLPMAPYEQYF.